This is a list of T cell receptor beta chains from one sample in a study of control samples from healthy donors and cancer patients. The table came from immunoSEQ multiplex PCR; TCRdb's copy has only in-frame clones and leaves some out. The sample lists 84,000 or so clones, around 91% occurring once. Sequencing used blood. All receptors come from a man younger than 40 in good health. Both conserved end residues are part of each CDR3.

v_gene: TRBV7-8; j_gene: TRBJ1-1; CDR3aa: CASSLARGIAEAFF
v_gene: TRBV11-2; j_gene: TRBJ2-5; CDR3aa: CASSLVGGPRETQYF
v_gene: TRBV30; j_gene: TRBJ1-2; CDR3aa: CALLTDGYTF
v_gene: TRBV7-2; j_gene: TRBJ1-2; CDR3aa: CASSLDEGNYGYTF
v_gene: TRBV3-1/TRBV3-2; j_gene: TRBJ2-7; CDR3aa: CASSQEGYEQYF
v_gene: TRBV2; j_gene: TRBJ1-4; CDR3aa: CASSEGVDRGKLGEKLFF
v_gene: TRBV7-9; j_gene: TRBJ2-7; CDR3aa: CASSPSIATYEQYF
v_gene: TRBV2; j_gene: TRBJ1-1; CDR3aa: CASRPGTPNTEAFF
v_gene: TRBV4-2; j_gene: TRBJ2-2; CDR3aa: CASSQKTGHLTGELFF
v_gene: TRBV18; j_gene: TRBJ1-2; CDR3aa: CASSQTGGSNYGYTF
v_gene: TRBV27; j_gene: TRBJ2-6; CDR3aa: CASSLWADYSGANVLTF
v_gene: TRBV28; j_gene: TRBJ1-1; CDR3aa: CASQTDLMNTEAFF
v_gene: TRBV5-8; j_gene: TRBJ2-7; CDR3aa: CASSLARRLPYEQYF
v_gene: TRBV5-1; j_gene: TRBJ1-1; CDR3aa: CASSSQTGATEAFF
v_gene: TRBV7-2; j_gene: TRBJ2-1; CDR3aa: CASSFAPRNEQFF
v_gene: TRBV5-8; j_gene: TRBJ2-3; CDR3aa: CASSLEGRGGDTQYF
v_gene: TRBV7-9; j_gene: TRBJ1-3; CDR3aa: CASRTGFGNTIYF
v_gene: TRBV30; j_gene: TRBJ2-5; CDR3aa: CAWRGLKKTQYF
v_gene: TRBV5-4; j_gene: TRBJ2-7; CDR3aa: CASSPGQGVNTYEQYF
v_gene: TRBV4-3; j_gene: TRBJ1-6; CDR3aa: CASSQDRGQGNSPLHF
v_gene: TRBV3-1/TRBV3-2; j_gene: TRBJ2-6; CDR3aa: CASSQGLLSGANVLTF
v_gene: TRBV14; j_gene: TRBJ2-6; CDR3aa: CASSQVTGLSGANVLTF
v_gene: TRBV7-2; j_gene: TRBJ1-1; CDR3aa: CASSLGWGRATEAFF
v_gene: TRBV6-5; j_gene: TRBJ1-2; CDR3aa: CASSSVANYGYTF
v_gene: TRBV6-5; j_gene: TRBJ1-4; CDR3aa: CASSRRWGAEKLFF
v_gene: TRBV13; j_gene: TRBJ2-7; CDR3aa: CASSLSGGAYEQYF
v_gene: TRBV5-4; j_gene: TRBJ2-3; CDR3aa: CASTPDPGTDTQYF
v_gene: TRBV7-2; j_gene: TRBJ1-1; CDR3aa: CASSLNTFEPTEAFF
v_gene: TRBV11-2; j_gene: TRBJ2-3; CDR3aa: CASSLNTDTQYF
v_gene: TRBV7-2; j_gene: TRBJ2-7; CDR3aa: CASKMTGAYEQYF
v_gene: TRBV7-2; j_gene: TRBJ2-1; CDR3aa: CASSRDSSANEQFF
v_gene: TRBV12-3/TRBV12-4; j_gene: TRBJ2-5; CDR3aa: CASSLREETQYF
v_gene: TRBV5-1; j_gene: TRBJ1-1; CDR3aa: CASSYQNGGNTEAFF
v_gene: TRBV7-2; j_gene: TRBJ2-1; CDR3aa: CASSLVGLAGGPSNEQFF
v_gene: TRBV30; j_gene: TRBJ1-2; CDR3aa: CAWRTDILQFDPYGYTF
v_gene: TRBV3-1/TRBV3-2; j_gene: TRBJ2-7; CDR3aa: CASTIGGSNSYEQYF
v_gene: TRBV6-6; j_gene: TRBJ1-4; CDR3aa: CASKRQGTEKLFF
v_gene: TRBV9; j_gene: TRBJ1-2; CDR3aa: CASSVVGGGYTF
v_gene: TRBV5-1; j_gene: TRBJ2-5; CDR3aa: CASIKGLTGLPQETQYF
v_gene: TRBV2; j_gene: TRBJ1-2; CDR3aa: CASSGDREYGYTF
v_gene: TRBV5-1; j_gene: TRBJ2-5; CDR3aa: CASRVTPSEETQYF
v_gene: TRBV4-2; j_gene: TRBJ1-5; CDR3aa: CASSQDVQPHQPQHF
v_gene: TRBV27; j_gene: TRBJ2-7; CDR3aa: CASSLRGGSSYEQYF
v_gene: TRBV10-1; j_gene: TRBJ2-7; CDR3aa: CASSVRFCF
v_gene: TRBV3-1/TRBV3-2; j_gene: TRBJ2-1; CDR3aa: CASSQWDNEQFF
v_gene: TRBV7-9; j_gene: TRBJ2-2; CDR3aa: CASSSGTSGRTGELFF
v_gene: TRBV5-1; j_gene: TRBJ2-7; CDR3aa: CASSLELQSYEQYF
v_gene: TRBV4-3; j_gene: TRBJ1-2; CDR3aa: CASSQETPRSNYGYTF
v_gene: TRBV9; j_gene: TRBJ2-5; CDR3aa: CASSVGLGAQETQYF